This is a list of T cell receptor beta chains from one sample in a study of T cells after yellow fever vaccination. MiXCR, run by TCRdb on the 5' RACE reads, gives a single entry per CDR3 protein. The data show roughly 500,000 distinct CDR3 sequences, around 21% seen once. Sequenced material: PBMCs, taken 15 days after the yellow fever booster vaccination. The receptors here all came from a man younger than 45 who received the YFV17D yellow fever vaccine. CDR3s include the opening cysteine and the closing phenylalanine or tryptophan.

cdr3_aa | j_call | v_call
CATSRERGVSNEQFF | TRBJ2-1 | TRBV15
CASSPGTSGRAYEQYF | TRBJ2-7 | TRBV18
CAAPEGPYNEQFF | TRBJ2-1 | TRBV19
CASRVSGNYEQYF | TRBJ2-7 | TRBV7-2
CASSKQASYGYTF | TRBJ1-2 | TRBV10-2
CASSPSVGVGYTF | TRBJ1-2 | TRBV7-2
CASNNPRGGRSNEQFF | TRBJ2-1 | TRBV28
CASSLLAGGNGELFF | TRBJ2-2 | TRBV27
CASSIKGTSGKNIQYF | TRBJ2-4 | TRBV7-9
CASSPRDRGSHYGYTF | TRBJ1-2 | TRBV7-2
CASSPVRDTNYEQYF | TRBJ2-7 | TRBV18
CASSFGGQRGTGELFF | TRBJ2-2 | TRBV11-3
CASSLVGWNEQFF | TRBJ2-1 | TRBV7-2
CASSFRTEAFF | TRBJ1-1 | TRBV7-2
CASGPASTDTQYF | TRBJ2-3 | TRBV19
CASSRSGQKRETQYF | TRBJ2-5 | TRBV3-1
CASSLNELSQAEQYF | TRBJ2-7 | TRBV7-2
CSAPEGNEKLFF | TRBJ1-4 | TRBV20-1
CASSLEWRGIDTQYF | TRBJ2-3 | TRBV7-2
CASSPRNPRSGANVLTF | TRBJ2-6 | TRBV7-2
CASSSYGRDSYEQYF | TRBJ2-7 | TRBV7-9
CASSLGHEGYTF | TRBJ1-2 | TRBV5-1
CSVERQDYGYTF | TRBJ1-2 | TRBV29-1
CASSQDWLGKLFF | TRBJ1-4 | TRBV4-3
CASSTEAGVMFF | TRBJ2-1 | TRBV12-3/TRBV12-4
CAILGQLNEKLFF | TRBJ1-4 | TRBV6-6
CASSILTGQNTEAFF | TRBJ1-1 | TRBV7-9
CSATTSGVYEQYF | TRBJ2-7 | TRBV20-1
CATSRQRIASNEQFF | TRBJ2-1 | TRBV15
CASRGEVAYEQYF | TRBJ2-7 | TRBV25-1
CASSTGQQETQYF | TRBJ2-5 | TRBV5-1
CASSPPSFSSGKETQYF | TRBJ2-5 | TRBV18
CASSPGHPRDQPQHF | TRBJ1-5 | TRBV7-8
CASRDRGRETQYF | TRBJ2-5 | TRBV6-1
CASSLARDRAYEQYF | TRBJ2-7 | TRBV7-8
CASSSRLRWRTEAFF | TRBJ1-1 | TRBV3-1
CASCRDVPEKLFF | TRBJ1-4 | TRBV5-1
CASTYGSSYNEQFF | TRBJ2-1 | TRBV11-2
CASSYKDGNYEQYF | TRBJ2-7 | TRBV6-5
CASSLAVPRGNEQFF | TRBJ2-1 | TRBV6-1
CASSQNTGQGYEQYF | TRBJ2-7 | TRBV4-3
CSASRDKKSYEQYF | TRBJ2-7 | TRBV20-1
CASSVQAGWEQFF | TRBJ2-1 | TRBV6-4
CSARAGGEQYF | TRBJ2-7 | TRBV20-1
CSSLGTTGNTIYF | TRBJ1-3 | TRBV29-1
CASSLDYLNEQFF | TRBJ2-1 | TRBV11-3
CSVVPLNGRGSRNQPQHF | TRBJ1-5 | TRBV29-1
CASSYGTEDSPLHF | TRBJ1-6 | TRBV5-1
CASSQGLAGFVSGANVLTF | TRBJ2-6 | TRBV6-1
CASSLTGGLVQYF | TRBJ2-7 | TRBV27
CASSPEGEYNEQFF | TRBJ2-1 | TRBV12-3/TRBV12-4
CASSVRGLAVGEQFF | TRBJ2-1 | TRBV7-2
CASSLERTGGHEQFF | TRBJ2-1 | TRBV7-2
CASSGRTGNLPQHF | TRBJ1-5 | TRBV12-3/TRBV12-4
CASSPRYRPFDEQFF | TRBJ2-1 | TRBV3-1